These 10 T cell receptor beta chains were sequenced from one sample in a study of CD8 T cell repertoires and HIV-1 epitope variants. Their antigen targets remain unknown. Produced via immunoSEQ multiplex PCR; TCRdb's table is partial and in-frame only. In the table there are 6,000 to 6,500 clones, 60% to 75% of which are singletons. Sequenced input: cultured CD8+ T cells derived from PBMCs. The receptors here all came from a male donor with HIV.

The chain has TRBV5-1 and TRBJ2-3, with a weak D call TRBD2 (5 bases). The CDR3 runs 13 residues. Germline lookup yields CDR1 SGHRS and CDR2 YFSETQ. With 5 bases removed from V and 1 base from J, the gap between germline ends came to 8 bases. The CDR3 here is CASSSLGTDTQYF. In DNA, the CDR3 is TGCGCCAGCAGTTCACTAGGCACAGATACGCAGTATTTT.

J is TRBJ1-4 and V is TRBV25-1, with 8 bases aligning to TRBD1. CDR3 length: 12 amino acids. The J segment lost 12 bases and the V segment lost 8 bases, leaving 8 bases of the junction unmatched. Germline-derived CDR1 and CDR2 are MGHDK and SYGVNS. CDR3 nucleotides: TGTGCCAGCGATTCAGGGGGCGCCGAACTGTTTTTT. It encodes CASDSGGAELFF.

V usage is TRBV19 and J usage is TRBJ2-3; D might be TRBD1 or TRBD2, each matching 5 bases. CDR1 is LNHDA and CDR2 is SQIVND in the germline V gene (reference sequence). V was pared by 3 bases and J by 1 base, with 14 bases between. This CDR3 is built from 16 residues. The CDR3 DNA sequence: TGTGCCAGTAGTATGGGACCCGCGGAGCGCACAGATACGCAGTATTTT. Translated: CASSMGPAERTDTQYF.

The V gene is TRBV21-1, the J gene TRBJ2-1; the table's TRBD1 call for D was not verified on the DNA. TRBV21-1 is classified as a pseudogene. There are 15 residues in the CDR3. The CDR3 loop reads CASRSGQGAPNEQFF. CDR3 in DNA: TGTGCCAGCAGAAGTGGACAGGGGGCGCCCAATGAGCAGTTCTTC.

The chain carries TRBV6-1 and TRBJ2-2; 7 nucleotides agree with TRBD2. There are 13 residues in the CDR3. Trimming removed 10 bases from V and 8 bases from J; junction bases left unmatched: 10. The germline CDR1 and CDR2 sequences are MNHNS and SASEGT. In DNA, the CDR3 is TGTGCCACCTTACAGCGGGAAGGGGGGGAGCTGTTTTTT. Its protein product is CATLQREGGELFF.

The V and J genes are TRBV11-2 and TRBJ2-7, with 7 positions matching TRBD1. In germline, CDR1 is SGHAT, CDR2 FQNNGV. The CDR3 is made up of 13 amino acids. V gave up 2 bases and J gave up 4 bases; unmatched junction bases: 2. CDR3 nucleotide sequence: TGTGCCAGCAGCTTACAGGGGGTGTACGAGCAGTACTTC. Amino acids: CASSLQGVYEQYF.

This clone was found once. The V gene is TRBV5-1, the J gene TRBJ1-1; the D is unclear. This CDR3 contains 15 residues. V was trimmed by 5 bases and J by 4 bases, leaving 18 bases between them. The germline V gene has CDR1 SGHRS and CDR2 YFSETQ. CDR3 in amino acids: CASSFGPTGGTEAFF. CDR3 coding DNA: TGCGCCAGCAGTTTTGGGCCCACCGGAGGCACTGAAGCTTTCTTT.

This chain connects TRBV19 to TRBJ2-1, with 10 bases lining up with TRBD2. Germline V CDR1 and CDR2: LNHDA, SQIVND (reference sequence). The CDR3 loop spans 16 amino acids. V lost 6 bases to trimming and J lost 6 bases; unmatched junction nucleotides: 11. The CDR3: CASRRTSGSTINEQFF. The CDR3 DNA reads TGTGCCAGTAGGCGGACTAGCGGCAGTACCATCAATGAGCAGTTCTTC. The whole variable domain, remainder taken from reference TRBV19 and TRBJ2-1, is DGGITQSPKYLFRKEGQNVTLSCEQNLNHDAMYWYRQDPGQGLRLIYYSQIVNDFQKGDIAEGYSVSREKKESFPLTVTSAQKNPTAFYLCASRRTSGSTINEQFFGPGTRLTVL.

The chain employs TRBV9 and TRBJ2-5; D ambiguous. Trimming took off 4 bases at V and 1 base at J, with 8 bases between the two ends. CDR1 is SGDLS, CDR2 YYNGEE, per germline. This CDR3 spans 13 amino acids. The CDR3 DNA reads as TGTGCCAGCAGCCTAGAGGTCCAAGAGACCCAGTACTTC. It yields the protein CASSLEVQETQYF.

This clone was found a few times. The genes are TRBV9 and TRBJ2-5; D remains ambiguous. The CDR3 is made up of 16 amino acids. CDR1 and CDR2 (germline): SGDLS, YYNGEE. V was cut by 0 bases and J by 5 bases, with 17 bases left in between. Written as DNA, the CDR3 is TGTGCCAGCAGCGTAGGGTCAGTCCAGGCGCGGGAGACCCAGTACTTC. Its protein product is CASSVGSVQARETQYF.